This is a list of T cell receptor beta chains from one sample in a study of OX40 agonist ivuxolimab in advanced cancers. Some clones are missing from TCRdb's copy, which holds only in-frame ones; the method was immunoSEQ multiplex PCR. The data hold roughly 60,000 clones, with around 84% observed a single time. Sample: CD4+ or CD8+ T cells sorted from blood, taken in a trial of the OX40 agonist ivuxolimab. Receptors were obtained from an adult with an advanced solid tumor such as melanoma, head and neck, liver or kidney cancer. CDR3s include the opening cysteine and the closing phenylalanine or tryptophan.

TRBV11-1,TRBJ2-7,CASSLSRVYEQYF
TRBV5-1,TRBJ2-7,CASRRLAGGFYEQYF
TRBV28,TRBJ1-5,CASSLSGSNQPQHF
TRBV9,TRBJ2-7,CASSVGVAGTYEQYF
TRBV6-1,TRBJ1-5,CASSEGRYQPQHF
TRBV2,TRBJ2-1,CASSEGSYNEQFF
TRBV6-1,TRBJ1-2,CASRTGRANYGYTF
TRBV30,TRBJ2-5,CAWRQGTGKGEQYF
TRBV7-2,TRBJ2-1,CASSVRDYNEQFF
TRBV9,TRBJ2-5,CASSVGAQETQYF
TRBV19,TRBJ1-4,CASRRGDRLATNEKLFF
TRBV19,TRBJ2-2,CASRSIHDTGELFF
TRBV4-1,TRBJ2-5,CASSQATGRLETQYF
TRBV27,TRBJ2-7,CASRRTGGSSYEQYF
TRBV6-5,TRBJ1-1,CATMTGLNTEAFF
TRBV7-9,TRBJ2-1,CASSLVAGVVEQFF
TRBV2,TRBJ2-2,CASKGSRQRNGELFF
TRBV6-5,TRBJ1-1,CASSYSSGRGTEAFF
TRBV6-5,TRBJ2-7,CASSHTAGATYEQYF
TRBV11-3,TRBJ1-3,CASSLAGNTIYF
TRBV10-2,TRBJ2-3,CASAGRSSSDTQYF
TRBV20-1,TRBJ2-5,CSARYEETQYF
TRBV29-1,TRBJ2-1,CSVEDWQGLAGNEQFF
TRBV10-3,TRBJ1-2,CAISDQGEGYTF
TRBV5-4,TRBJ2-1,CASSPLAGDYNEQFF
TRBV9,TRBJ1-4,CASSVDRGKEEEKLFF
TRBV6-5,TRBJ1-2,CASSYRTGSYGYTF
TRBV20-1,TRBJ1-5,CSARSGQPQHF
TRBV10-1,TRBJ2-1,CASSGGTSDNEQFF
TRBV2,TRBJ1-3,CASSEASFSSGNTIYF
TRBV6-5,TRBJ2-7,CASSYSPDRGYEQYF
TRBV10-3,TRBJ2-1,CAISESWGTGDNEQFF
TRBV5-1,.,CASSLVSGITYEQYF
TRBV27,TRBJ2-2,CASSSGGLGLNTGELFF
TRBV10-3,TRBJ1-1,CAISLGTDIEAFF
TRBV28,TRBJ2-7,CASSGSDRLYEQYF
TRBV6-5,TRBJ2-1,CASSSLGTSDYNEQFF
TRBV29-1,TRBJ2-1,CSVEGGLAGSYNEQFF
TRBV5-8,TRBJ2-5,CASSLRGQVGETQYF
TRBV7-9,TRBJ1-6,CASSAQTATSSYNSPLHF
TRBV28,TRBJ1-5,CASSLGQGRQPQHF
TRBV19,TRBJ1-5,CAGSLGGSNQPQHF
TRBV11-2,TRBJ2-3,CASSLEGGLGPGDTQYF
TRBV5-1,TRBJ1-2,CASGPGDHGYTF
TRBV19,TRBJ1-2,CASSGRLYGYTF
TRBV6-4,TRBJ1-1,CASSDSRGTEAFF